This T cell receptor beta chain was sequenced during a study of blood T cells in healthy people across ages. A remark on this clonotype: What it recognizes is unknown.

A sample-barcoded 5' primer and a J-beta primer mix were used in a second PCR of roughly 7 to 11 cycles. TCRdb re-called the 5' RACE reads through MiXCR, storing one row per CDR3 protein. This sample has some 1.7 million distinct CDR3 sequences, with roughly 28% found just once. This CDR3 region has 15 residues. Germline CDR1 reads MDHEN; CDR2 reads SYDVKM. V lost 5 bases, J lost 1 base, and 4 bases stayed unmatched. General study points: PBMCs went unsorted, and a conclusive naive versus antigen-experienced comparison was therefore prevented.

The chain has TRBV28 and TRBJ2-5, with 10 bases fitting TRBD2. The source material was blood. This clonotype was obtained from a woman in her twenties or thirties in good health. CDR3 DNA sequence: TGTGCCAGCAGTCGAGCGGGGGGGCGCCAAGAGACCCAGTACTTC. Amino acid sequence: CASSRAGGRQETQYF.